The present entry profiles one T cell receptor (beta chain) with its context. Its binding antigen is unknown. No clone much larger than this one lies a single base away; base qualities are absent. The sample originates from a study of blood T cell repertoires in COVID-19 (dated by TCRdb to the early 2020s). Background on the whole study: Collaborator samples came from the United States, Italy and Spain and covered acute and convalescent phases of COVID-19. The material from the prospective study consisted of cDNA or gDNA derived from T cells, B-cell-depleted T cells, or PBMCs. HLA class I and class II types, where available, came from metadata supplied by the sample provider rather than from assay-based typing. A freely available public database, intended as a resource for researchers studying the immune response to SARS-CoV-2, is where the repertoires were released. The samples were drawn from the first 160 participants of the ongoing ImmuneRACE study and from some 1,300 subjects provided by 6 global collaborators. Subjects who had been exposed to COVID-19, were actively infected with it, or had recovered from it provided the deeply sampled blood TCRbeta repertoires that made up the dataset. A de-identified subject ID, COVID-19 status, age in years and sex were almost always included in the sample metadata. Study-wide findings and limitations: How much clinical and demographic metadata was included differed by source and by participant, and the metadata was provided uncurated.

The collaborating institutions used their own protocols to collect whole blood in K2EDTA tubes. Collaborator samples were shipped for TCRbeta analysis as frozen whole blood, isolated PBMCs, or DNA extracted from either sample type. The germline V gene provides CDR1 SGHRS and CDR2 YFSETQ. From its cysteine to its phenylalanine, the CDR3 spans 16 amino acids. Just CDR3 DNA is preserved here, 48 bases in frame from base 1. V is pruned by 0 bases and J by 9 bases, leaving 9 bases of the junction without a gene match. TCRbeta CDR3 regions were amplified from genomic DNA by means of the immunoSEQ Assay, a bias-controlled multiplex PCR. The study's processing was this. Nucleated cell counts per sample were estimated from amplification of reference gene primers within the assay. Sequence reads were collapsed and filtered to measure the absolute abundance of every unique TCRbeta CDR3 rearrangement. Productive Simpson clonality was computed per sample as the square root of Simpson's diversity index over productive rearrangements. The table was pulled from immuneACCESS by TCRdb, which kept in-frame rearrangements only. Such tables lose some clones; where checked, under half of the loss comes from unresolved V genes, and the rest has no known cause. V, J and clone size reflect that table, while D and trimming were determined from the DNA. In all, the sample holds about 130,000 clones, and around 87% of those were seen once. The biggest ten clones account for less than 4.5% of the sample.

This TCR was sampled from a woman between 55 and 75 years old with acute or convalescent COVID-19. The rearranged segments are TRBV5-1 and TRBJ2-1; TRBD2 aligns with 10 central bases. Material for sequencing was peripheral blood. The nucleotide sequence is TGCGCCAGCAGCTTGGTTGCTAGCGGGAGAAAAGGTGAGCAGTTCTTC. This gives the protein CASSLVASGRKGEQFF.